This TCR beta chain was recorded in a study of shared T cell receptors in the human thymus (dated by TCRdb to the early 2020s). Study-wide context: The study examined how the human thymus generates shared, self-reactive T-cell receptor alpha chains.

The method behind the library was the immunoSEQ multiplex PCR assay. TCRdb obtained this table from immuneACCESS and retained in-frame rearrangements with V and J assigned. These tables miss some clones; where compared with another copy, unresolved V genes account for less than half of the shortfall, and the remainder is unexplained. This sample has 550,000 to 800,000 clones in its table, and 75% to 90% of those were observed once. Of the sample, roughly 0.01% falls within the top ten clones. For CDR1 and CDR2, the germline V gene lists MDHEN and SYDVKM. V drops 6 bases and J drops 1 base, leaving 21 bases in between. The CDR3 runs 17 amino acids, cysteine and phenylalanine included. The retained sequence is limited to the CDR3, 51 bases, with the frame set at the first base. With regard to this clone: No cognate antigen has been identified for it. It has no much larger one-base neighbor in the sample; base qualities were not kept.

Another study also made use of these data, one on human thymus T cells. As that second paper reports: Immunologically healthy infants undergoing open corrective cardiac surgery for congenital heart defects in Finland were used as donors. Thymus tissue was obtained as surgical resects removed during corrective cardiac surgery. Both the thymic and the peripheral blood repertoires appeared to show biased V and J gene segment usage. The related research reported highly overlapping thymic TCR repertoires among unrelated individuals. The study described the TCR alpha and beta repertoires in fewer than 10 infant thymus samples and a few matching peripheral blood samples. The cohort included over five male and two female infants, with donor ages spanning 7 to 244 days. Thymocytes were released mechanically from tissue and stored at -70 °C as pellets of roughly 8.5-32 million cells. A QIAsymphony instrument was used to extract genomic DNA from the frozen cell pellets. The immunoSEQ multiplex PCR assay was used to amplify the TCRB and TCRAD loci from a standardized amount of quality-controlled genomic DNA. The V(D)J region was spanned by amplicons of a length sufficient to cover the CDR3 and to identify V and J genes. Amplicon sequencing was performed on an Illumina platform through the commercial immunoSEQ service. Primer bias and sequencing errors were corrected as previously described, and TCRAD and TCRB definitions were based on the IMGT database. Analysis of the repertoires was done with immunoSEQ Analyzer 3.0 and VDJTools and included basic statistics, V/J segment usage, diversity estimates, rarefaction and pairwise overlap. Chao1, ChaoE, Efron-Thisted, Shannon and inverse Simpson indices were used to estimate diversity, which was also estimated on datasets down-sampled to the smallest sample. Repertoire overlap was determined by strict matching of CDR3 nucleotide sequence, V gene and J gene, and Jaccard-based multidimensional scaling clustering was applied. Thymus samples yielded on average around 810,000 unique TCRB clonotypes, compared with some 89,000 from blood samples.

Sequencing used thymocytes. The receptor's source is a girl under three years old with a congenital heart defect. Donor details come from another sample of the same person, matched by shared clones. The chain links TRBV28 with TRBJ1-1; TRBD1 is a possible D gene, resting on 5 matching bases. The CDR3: CASSYGQGFASNTEAFF. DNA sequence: TGTGCCAGCAGCTATGGGCAGGGATTTGCATCGAACACTGAAGCTTTCTTT.